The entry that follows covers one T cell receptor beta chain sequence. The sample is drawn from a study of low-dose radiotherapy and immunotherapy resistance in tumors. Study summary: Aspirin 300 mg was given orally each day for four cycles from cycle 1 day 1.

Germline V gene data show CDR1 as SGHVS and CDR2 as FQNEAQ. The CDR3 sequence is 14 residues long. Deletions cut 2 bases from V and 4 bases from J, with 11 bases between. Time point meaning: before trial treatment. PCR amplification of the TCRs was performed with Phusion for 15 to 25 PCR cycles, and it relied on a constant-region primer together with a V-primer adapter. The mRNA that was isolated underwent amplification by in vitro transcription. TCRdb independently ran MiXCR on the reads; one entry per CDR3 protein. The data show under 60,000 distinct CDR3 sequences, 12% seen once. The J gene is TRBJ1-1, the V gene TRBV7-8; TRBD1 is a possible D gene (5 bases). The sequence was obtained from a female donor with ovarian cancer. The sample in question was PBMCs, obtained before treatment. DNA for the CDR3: TGTGCCAGCAGCTTAAGCGGGGGGGGCACTGAAGCTTTCTTT. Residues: CASSLSGGGTEAFF. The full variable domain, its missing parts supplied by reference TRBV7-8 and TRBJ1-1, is GAGVSQSPRYKVAKRGQDVALRCDPISGHVSLFWYQQALGQGPEFLTYFQNEAQLDKSGLPSDRFFAERPEGSVSTLKIQRTQQEDSAVYLCASSLSGGGTEAFFGQGTRLTVV.